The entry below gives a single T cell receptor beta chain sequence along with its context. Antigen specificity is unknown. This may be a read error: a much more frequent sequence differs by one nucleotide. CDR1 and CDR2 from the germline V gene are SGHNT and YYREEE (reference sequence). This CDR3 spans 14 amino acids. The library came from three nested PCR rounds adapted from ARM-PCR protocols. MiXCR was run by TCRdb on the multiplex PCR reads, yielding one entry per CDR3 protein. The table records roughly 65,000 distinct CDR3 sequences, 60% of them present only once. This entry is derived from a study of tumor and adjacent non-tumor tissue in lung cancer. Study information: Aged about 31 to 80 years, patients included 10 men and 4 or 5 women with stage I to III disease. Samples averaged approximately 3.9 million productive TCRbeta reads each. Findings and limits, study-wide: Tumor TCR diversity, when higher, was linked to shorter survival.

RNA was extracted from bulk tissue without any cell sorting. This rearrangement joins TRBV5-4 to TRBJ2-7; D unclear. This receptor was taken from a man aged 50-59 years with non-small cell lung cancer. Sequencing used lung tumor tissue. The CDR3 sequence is CASSLDQDRYKQYF. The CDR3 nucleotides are TGTGCCAGCAGCTTGGATCAGGACCGCTACAAGCAGTACTTC. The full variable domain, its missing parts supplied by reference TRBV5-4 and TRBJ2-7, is ETGVTQSPTHLIKTRGQQVTLRCSSQSGHNTVSWYQQALGQGPQFIFQYYREEENGRGNFPPRFSGLQFPNYSSELNVNALELDDSALYLCASSLDQDRYKQYFGPGTRLTVT.